The T cell receptor (beta chain) under discussion was sequenced for a study of blood T cell repertoires in COVID-19. In the original workflow: Amplification of reference gene primers was used by the study to estimate nucleated cell counts. Sequencing was performed with immunoSEQ multiplex PCR; in TCRdb, only in-frame clones are kept and a portion is missing. V and J calls and clone size are given by that table; D and trimming were obtained from the DNA. The profile covers around 150,000 clones, with 80% to 90% appearing a single time and under 3.5% taken by the ten largest. The CDR3 runs 15 residues. Germline assignment: CDR1 SSHAT and CDR2 FNYEAQ (reference sequence). On this clone: The junction does not match germline at one end; this may be a read error.

This chain uses TRBV7-7 with TRBJ2-1; TRBD2 aligns across 14 bases. The receptor comes from a man between 70 and 80 years old with acute or convalescent COVID-19. Sequencing was performed on peripheral blood. This chain's CDR3 is CASSLGTSGSNEQFF. In DNA form, the CDR3 reads TGTGCTAGCAGCTTAGGGACTAGCGGGAGTAATGAGCAGTTCTTC. Together with reference TRBV7-7 and TRBJ2-1, the CDR3 gives the full variable domain: GAGVSQSPRYKVTKRGQDVTLRCDPISSHATLYWYQQALGQGPEFLTYFNYEAQPDKSGLPSDRFSAERPEGSISTLTIQRTEQRDSAMYRCASSLGTSGSNEQFFGPGTRLTVL.